Sequencing of this T cell receptor beta chain was carried out in a study of blood T cell repertoires in COVID-19. Study summary: Spain, Italy and the United States supplied samples that represented acute and convalescent COVID-19. In each case, the material was cDNA or gDNA derived from T cells, B-cell-depleted T cells, or PBMCs.

The CDR3 spans 16 residues. Trimming removed 3 bases at V and 2 bases at J, with 16 bases between. From germline, CDR1 is MNHEY and CDR2 SMNVEV (reference sequence). In the authors' workflow: Counts of nucleated cells, estimated from reference gene primer amplification, were obtained. Method: immunoSEQ multiplex PCR; TCRdb's copy keeps in-frame clones and lacks some. V and J calls and clone size are as listed in that table; D and trimming were resolved from the DNA. Of 200,000 to 300,000 clones detected, 70% to 90% appear once; the ten largest clones hold 4%. The J gene is TRBJ1-1, the V gene TRBV27; D ambiguous. The TCR sequence derives from a man over 45 with acute or convalescent COVID-19. The sample taken for sequencing was peripheral blood. CDR3 loop: CASSLKARWANTEAFF. Here the CDR3 DNA reads TGTGCCAGCAGTTTGAAGGCACGGTGGGCCAACACTGAAGCTTTCTTT.